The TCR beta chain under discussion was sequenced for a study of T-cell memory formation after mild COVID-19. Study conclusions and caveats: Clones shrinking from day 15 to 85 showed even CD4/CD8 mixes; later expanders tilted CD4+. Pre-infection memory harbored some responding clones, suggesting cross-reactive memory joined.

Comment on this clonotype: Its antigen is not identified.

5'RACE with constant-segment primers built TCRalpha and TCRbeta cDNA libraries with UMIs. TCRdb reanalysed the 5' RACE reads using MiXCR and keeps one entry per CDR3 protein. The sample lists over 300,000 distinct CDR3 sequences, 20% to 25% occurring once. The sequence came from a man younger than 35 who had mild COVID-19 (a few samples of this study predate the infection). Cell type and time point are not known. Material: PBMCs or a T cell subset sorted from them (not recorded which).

In nucleotides, the CDR3 is TGTGCCAGCAGCTTGATAGCGGGGGGGCTCAATGAGCAGTTCTTC. This sequence encodes CASSLIAGGLNEQFF. The chain carries TRBV5-6 and TRBJ2-1; 11 nucleotides line up with TRBD2. The CDR3 loop spans 15 amino acids. Trimming removed 1 base from V and 6 bases from J; junction bases left unmatched: 3. Germline loops: CDR1 SGHDT, CDR2 YYEEEE.